Listed below are T cell receptor beta chains from one sample, sequenced in a study of CD8+CD57+ T cells in acquired aplastic anemia. TCRdb used MiXCR to reprocess the reads, holding one entry per CDR3 protein. There are some 170,000 distinct CDR3 sequences in the sample; 70% to 80% occur only once, and 35% to 60% lies in the top ten. Material for sequencing was sorted CD4+, CD8+, or CD8+CD57+ T cells (not recorded which) from PBMCs. All receptors derive from a human donor with aplastic anemia. Each CDR3 is given with its conserved first and last residue. D genes are given only for firm matches. Rows give clone size only sometimes, using once, few, many, or a class for an expanded clone.

CASSMNPLEQYF,TGTGCCAGTAGTATGAACCCCCTCGAGCAGTACTTC,.,.,TRBV19,TRBJ2-7
CASSSQAGKNQPLHF,TGTGCCAGCAGTTCCCAGGCTGGGAAGAATCAGCCCCTCCACTTT,.,.,TRBV6-4,TRBJ1-6
CASPDRGREQYF,TGTGCCAGCCCTGACAGGGGGCGGGAGCAGTACTTC,TRBD1,.,TRBV25-1,TRBJ2-7
CSARGAGETMATHYTQYF,TGCAGTGCTAGAGGAGCAGGGGAAACTATGGCTACACACTATACGCAGTATTTT,.,.,TRBV20-1,TRBJ2-3
CASSLDEVSYEQYF,TGTGCCAGCAGCTTAGATGAAGTCTCCTACGAGCAGTACTTC,.,.,TRBV7-6,TRBJ2-7
CASSLAFGQGGVAGANTGELFF,TGCGCCAGCAGCTTGGCTTTCGGACAGGGAGGAGTAGCGGGAGCGAACACCGGGGAGCTGTTTTTT,.,.,TRBV5-1,TRBJ2-2
CASSTYTEAFF,TGTGCCAGTAGTACGTACACTGAAGCTTTCTTT,.,.,TRBV6-1,TRBJ1-1
CASRSLKSGYTF,TGTGCCAGTCGCTCCTTAAAGTCTGGCTACACCTTC,.,.,TRBV7-6,TRBJ1-2
CASSDSGVGQETQYF,TGTGCCAGCAGTGACTCAGGGGTGGGCCAAGAGACCCAGTACTTC,.,once,TRBV6-4,TRBJ2-5
CASSYSLASSEQFF,TGTGCCAGCAGTTACTCACTAGCTTCGAGTGAGCAGTTCTTC,.,.,TRBV6-5,TRBJ2-1
CASSWTSGSMDEQFF,TGTGCCAGCAGTTGGACTAGCGGGAGTATGGATGAGCAGTTCTTC,TRBD2,.,TRBV2,TRBJ2-1
CSAGQAYNYGYTF,TGCAGCGCTGGACAGGCGTATAACTATGGCTACACCTTC,TRBD1,.,TRBV29-1,TRBJ1-2
CASSLEGQQVQETQYF,TGCGCCAGCAGCTTGGAAGGGCAGCAAGTTCAAGAGACCCAGTACTTC,.,.,TRBV5-4,TRBJ2-5
CATSASEQYF,TGTGCCACGAGTGCCTCAGAGCAGTACTTC,.,once,TRBV24-1,TRBJ2-7
CASSEQGAGYGYTF,TGTGCCAGCAGCGAACAGGGGGCGGGCTATGGCTACACCTTC,TRBD1,.,TRBV2,TRBJ1-2
CSVAEETQYF,TGCAGCGTTGCTGAAGAGACCCAGTACTTC,.,.,TRBV29-1,TRBJ2-5
CASSQAPGHYNEQFF,TGTGCCAGCAGCCAAGCACCGGGACACTACAATGAGCAGTTCTTC,.,many,TRBV14,TRBJ2-1
CASSSHNYEQYF,TGTGCCAGCAGCTCTCACAACTACGAGCAGTACTTC,.,.,TRBV7-9,TRBJ2-7
CASSQDSPTGELFF,TGCGCCAGCAGCCAGGACAGTCCAACCGGGGAGCTGTTTTTT,.,.,TRBV7-3,TRBJ2-2
CAIGALGGGWQYF,TGTGCCATCGGGGCGCTCGGTGGGGGTTGGCAGTACTTC,.,.,TRBV10-3,TRBJ2-7
CASSQDQTGFNNEQYF,TGCGCCAGCAGTCAAGACCAGACGGGGTTCAACAACGAGCAGTACTTC,.,few,TRBV6-4,TRBJ2-7
CASSEASGTYNEQFF,TGTGCCAGCAGTGAAGCAAGCGGAACCTACAATGAGCAGTTCTTC,.,many,TRBV6-1,TRBJ2-1
CAGRVTSGGAITYNEQFF,TGTGCCGGCAGGGTGACTAGCGGGGGGGCGATCACCTACAATGAGCAGTTCTTC,TRBD2,.,TRBV5-6,TRBJ2-1
CASSPLSGTDYEQYF,TGTGCCAGCAGCCCACTTTCCGGGACAGACTACGAGCAGTACTTC,TRBD1,.,TRBV9,TRBJ2-7
CASNPQGEAHEEQFF,TGTGCCAGTAACCCCCAGGGGGAGGCCCATGAGGAGCAGTTCTTC,.,many,TRBV19,TRBJ2-1
CASSNRGGDSPLHF,TGTGCCAGCTCCAACAGGGGAGGTGATTCACCCCTCCACTTT,TRBD1,.,TRBV2,TRBJ1-6
CASSERDNTEAFF,TGTGCCAGCAGTGAGAGGGACAACACTGAAGCTTTCTTT,.,many,TRBV6-4,TRBJ1-1
CASSWTGSSTDTQYF,TGTGCCAGCAGCTGGACAGGGTCCAGCACAGATACGCAGTATTTT,TRBD1,few,TRBV7-3,TRBJ2-3
CASSQTSGGEYNEQFF,TGTGCCAGCAGCCAGACTAGCGGGGGGGAATACAATGAGCAGTTCTTC,TRBD2,.,TRBV6-4,TRBJ2-1
CASSYSRTYEQYF,TGTGCCAGCAGTTACTCGAGGACCTACGAGCAGTACTTC,.,.,TRBV6-5,TRBJ2-7
CSVEVETREYF,TGCAGCGTTGAAGTGGAAACCAGAGAGTACTTC,.,.,TRBV29-1,TRBJ2-7
CASSLGSSGGSQFF,TGTGCCAGCAGCTTGGGTTCTAGCGGGGGGTCGCAGTTCTTC,TRBD2,.,TRBV11-2,TRBJ2-1
CASRLRYNTGELFF,TGTGCCAGCAGGCTGCGATACAACACCGGGGAGCTGTTTTTT,.,.,TRBV5-5,TRBJ2-2
CASSYSTGGASNSPLHF,TGTGCCAGCAGTTACTCGACAGGGGGCGCGTCAAATTCACCCCTCCACTTT,TRBD1,few,TRBV6-5,TRBJ1-6
CSARDPVLAVNEQFF,TGCAGTGCTAGAGATCCCGTGCTAGCGGTAAATGAGCAGTTCTTC,TRBD2,.,TRBV20-1,TRBJ2-1
CAISVAETYEQYF,TGTGCCATCAGTGTTGCGGAAACCTACGAGCAGTACTTC,.,few,TRBV10-3,TRBJ2-7
CASSEERWDEQYF,TGTGCCAGCAGTGAAGAAAGGTGGGACGAGCAGTACTTC,.,.,TRBV2,TRBJ2-7
CASVLGRVEQYF,TGTGCCAGCGTCCTGGGGCGGGTCGAGCAGTACTTC,.,.,TRBV2,TRBJ2-7
CSVGGQNYGYTF,TGCAGCGTTGGGGGACAGAACTATGGCTACACCTTC,TRBD1,few,TRBV29-1,TRBJ1-2
CSVEPGTEYQETQYF,TGCAGCGTTGAACCGGGAACAGAGTACCAAGAGACCCAGTACTTC,.,.,TRBV29-1,TRBJ2-5
CASSTGRRNTGELFF,TGTGCCAGCAGCACGGGACGTCGGAACACCGGGGAGCTGTTTTTT,.,once,TRBV7-9,TRBJ2-2
CSAPQVGVNTEAFF,TGCAGTGCCCCTCAGGTAGGGGTGAACACTGAAGCTTTCTTT,.,.,TRBV20-1,TRBJ1-1
CASSPQTDHYGYTF,TGTGCCAGCAGCCCTCAGACGGATCACTATGGCTACACCTTC,.,.,TRBV9,TRBJ1-2
CASSPGTSGTSTDTQYF,TGCGCCAGCAGCCCCGGGACTAGCGGGACAAGCACAGATACGCAGTATTTT,TRBD2,.,TRBV5-1,TRBJ2-3
CSTETSGRANEQFF,TGCAGTACCGAAACTAGCGGGAGGGCCAATGAGCAGTTCTTC,TRBD2,few,TRBV20-1,TRBJ2-1
CASSERGRDEQYF,TGTGCCAGCAGTGAGAGGGGGCGCGACGAGCAGTACTTC,TRBD1,.,TRBV6-1,TRBJ2-7
CASSDQGAWGTDTQYF,TGTGCCAGTAGTGATCAGGGGGCGTGGGGGACAGATACGCAGTATTTT,TRBD1,.,TRBV19,TRBJ2-3
CASSPREYEQYF,TGTGCCAGCAGCCCGCGCGAGTACGAGCAGTACTTC,.,.,TRBV7-9,TRBJ2-7
CSVGRTNTEAFF,TGCAGCGTGGGACGGACGAACACTGAAGCTTTCTTT,.,.,TRBV29-1,TRBJ1-1